This T cell receptor beta chain was retrieved from a study of T-cell reconstitution after alpha-beta-depleted transplantation in children. Library preparation (for TCRbeta) was performed with unique molecular identifiers. TCRdb called the PCR reads again in MiXCR, with one record for every CDR3 protein. The sample has 190,000 or so distinct CDR3 sequences, more than 12% seen once; the top ten hold approximately 13%. The CDR3 covers 16 residues. Germline assignment: CDR1 SGHRS and CDR2 YFSETQ. V was cut by 0 bases and J by 7 bases, with 17 bases left in between. V is TRBV5-1 and J is TRBJ1-5; D is ambiguous. The clonotype was recovered from a human donor who donated a stem cell graft to a child with acute lymphoblastic leukemia. This sample comprised PBMCs from the stem cell graft donor, obtained from the stem cell graft. CDR3 region: CASSLANSSPGQPQHF. For the CDR3, the DNA is TGCGCCAGCAGCTTGGCCAACAGCTCCCCGGGGCAGCCCCAGCATTTT.